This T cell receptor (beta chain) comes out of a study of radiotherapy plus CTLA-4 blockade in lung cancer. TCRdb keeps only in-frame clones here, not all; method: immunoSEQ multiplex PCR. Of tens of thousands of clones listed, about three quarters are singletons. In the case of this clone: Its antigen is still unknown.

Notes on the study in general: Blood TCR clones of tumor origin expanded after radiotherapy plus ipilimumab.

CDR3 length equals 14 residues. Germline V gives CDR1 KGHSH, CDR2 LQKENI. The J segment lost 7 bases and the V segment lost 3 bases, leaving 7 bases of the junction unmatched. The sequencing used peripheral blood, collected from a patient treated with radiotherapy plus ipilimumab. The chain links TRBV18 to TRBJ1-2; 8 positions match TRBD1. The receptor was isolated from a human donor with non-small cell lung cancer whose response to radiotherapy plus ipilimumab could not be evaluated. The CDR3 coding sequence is TGTGCCAGCTCACCCACGACAGGGGATGTTGGCTACACCTTC. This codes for CASSPTTGDVGYTF.